This T cell receptor beta chain was recovered during a study of blood T cell repertoires in COVID-19. Grouping used clinical history reported by participants in a survey and questionnaire. The assay was immunoSEQ multiplex PCR, and TCRdb's table has in-frame clones only and misses some. The sample contains more than 300,000 clones, more than 75% of which appear only once. V gave up 0 bases and J gave up 6 bases, with 15 bases separating them. CDR1 and CDR2 (germline): MGHRA, YSYEKL. This CDR3 has 16 residues. This chain joins TRBV4-1 and TRBJ1-5, with D possibly TRBD1 on 6 matching bases. Sequencing was carried out using PBMCs or T cells enriched from blood (not recorded which). This receptor was obtained from a man aged 40-49 years in a cohort exposed to, infected with or recovered from COVID-19 (not recorded which). CDR3 loop: CASSQEGQGPVQPQHF. As DNA, the CDR3 is TGCGCCAGCAGCCAAGAGGGGCAGGGGCCGGTTCAGCCCCAGCATTTT.